The 32 T cell receptor beta chains below all came from one sample that was sequenced in a study of blood T cell repertoires in COVID-19. Profiled with immunoSEQ multiplex PCR; TCRdb holds only in-frame clones, not every one. The table has about 95,000 clones, under 90% seen once. Sequenced material: peripheral blood. Receptors were obtained from a human donor in a cohort sampled during active COVID-19.

The chain couples TRBV11-2 to TRBJ2-3; tentatively, D is TRBD1 (6 bases). Per the germline V gene, CDR1 is SGHAT and CDR2 is FQNNGV. The CDR3 extends over 16 amino acids. V shed 1 base and J shed 2 bases, with 13 bases lying between them. This chain's CDR3 is CASSLGQGPHTDTQYF. The CDR3 DNA follows: TGTGCCAGCAGCTTAGGTCAGGGGCCCCACACAGATACGCAGTATTTT.

The rearrangement links TRBV15 to TRBJ2-7, with TRBD2 matching 12 bases. Trimming removed 3 bases from V and 6 bases from J; junction bases left unmatched: 6. Per the germline V gene, CDR1 is LNHNV and CDR2 is YYDKDF (reference sequence). The CDR3 totals 15 residues. The DNA for the CDR3 is TGTGCCACCAGCAGGACGACTAGCGGGAGACTCGAGCAGTACTTC. The encoded protein is CATSRTTSGRLEQYF.

CDR3 region: CASTLGAIRSNQPQHF. For the CDR3, the DNA is TGTGCCAGCACCTTGGGAGCAATTCGTAGCAATCAGCCCCAGCATTTT. The V call is TRBV28, the J call TRBJ1-5, with no clear D. CDR1 and CDR2 from the germline V gene are MDHEN and SYDVKM. This CDR3 is 16 amino acids long. Trimming cost V 7 bases and J 0 bases, with 16 bases left between them.

The sample holds one count of this clone. This chain uses TRBV15 with TRBJ2-7; 7 nucleotides align to TRBD2. V dropped 5 bases and J dropped 6; count of bases not matched to a gene: 7. This CDR3 has 13 amino acids. Germline V gene data show CDR1 as LNHNV and CDR2 as YYDKDF (reference sequence). The CDR3: CATSGGGGREQYF. The CDR3 nucleotides read TGTGCCACCAGCGGGGGGGGAGGGCGCGAGCAGTACTTC.

The V and J genes are TRBV6-4 and TRBJ1-6, with D possibly matching TRBD1 (6 bases). From germline, CDR1 is MRHNA and CDR2 SNTAGT. V was clipped by 4 bases and J by 6 bases, with 13 bases between them. The CDR3 consists of 15 residues. Here the CDR3 DNA reads TGTGCCAGCAGTGCACAGGGAAGCGTTAATTCACCCCTCCACTTT. Protein: CASSAQGSVNSPLHF.

The V and J genes are TRBV12-3 or TRBV12-4 and TRBJ2-2, with D unclear. The CDR3 sequence is 13 residues long. V was trimmed by 3 bases and J by 2 bases, leaving 4 bases between them. The CDR3 region is CASSFSNTGELFF. The CDR3 DNA is TGTGCCAGCAGTTTTAGCAACACCGGGGAGCTGTTTTTT.

V usage is TRBV6-1 and J usage is TRBJ2-2, with 7 bases fitting TRBD1. CDR1 and CDR2 (germline): MNHNS, SASEGT. The CDR3 runs to 17 residues. Germline trimming cut 3 bases from V and 4 bases from J; bases unmatched to any gene: 11. The CDR3 is CASSDINRDSFTGELFF. As DNA, the CDR3 is TGTGCCAGCAGTGATATCAATCGGGACAGCTTCACCGGGGAGCTGTTTTTT.

This clone was found once. The chain joins TRBV27 to TRBJ2-7, with a weak D call TRBD2 (7 bases). In germline, CDR1 is MNHEY, CDR2 SMNVEV (reference sequence). The V end was cut by 6 bases, the J end by 0 bases, with 18 bases between. The CDR3 loop spans 16 amino acids. DNA for the CDR3: TGTGCCAGCAGCCTAAAGGGGGGGGGCTTCTCCTACGAGCAGTACTTC. Translated: CASSLKGGGFSYEQYF.

The count of this clone is one. The chain recombines TRBV18 with TRBJ1-1; D perhaps matches TRBD1 (5 bases). CDR3 size: 14 residues. The germline CDR1 and CDR2 sequences are KGHSH and LQKENI. Trimming left V 4 bases short and J 4 bases short, with 13 bases between. CDR3 DNA: TGTGCCAGCTCACTGCGTCAGGGAATCACTGAAGCTTTCTTT. Protein sequence: CASSLRQGITEAFF.

V and J are TRBV28 and TRBJ2-5; 8 bases map to TRBD1. The length of the CDR3 is 16 residues. J lost 2 bases, V lost 4 bases, and 9 bases had no gene match. CDR1 and CDR2 from the germline V gene are MDHEN and SYDVKM. DNA of the CDR3: TGTGCCAGCAGTTCCCTGGACAGGGTAGAGCAAGAGACCCAGTACTTC. This translates into CASSSLDRVEQETQYF.

This clone was observed a handful of times. The chain has TRBV7-9 and TRBJ1-1; D might be TRBD1 (5 bases). The CDR3 runs 13 residues. V lost 8 bases, J lost 1 base, and 11 bases lay in between. Germline CDR1 is SEHNR and CDR2 is FQNEAQ (reference sequence). The DNA for the CDR3 is TGTGCCAGCGACCCCCAGGGGAACACTGAAGCTTTCTTT. Translated: CASDPQGNTEAFF. Filled out from reference TRBV7-9 and TRBJ1-1, the complete variable domain reads DTGVSQNPRHKITKRGQNVTFRCDPISEHNRLYWYRQTLGQGPEFLTYFQNEAQLEKSRLLSDRFSAERPKGSFSTLEIQRTEQGDSAMYLCASDPQGNTEAFFGQGTRLTVV.

The chain has TRBV27 and TRBJ1-5; possible D gene TRBD1, 5 bases. The V and J ends lost 8 bases and 9 bases respectively, with 14 bases between them. Germline CDR1 reads MNHEY; CDR2 reads SMNVEV (reference sequence). CDR3 size: 12 residues. CDR3 protein: CASLGGGGPQHF. CDR3 bases: TGTGCCAGCCTCGGTGGGGGGGGGCCCCAGCATTTT.

The V and J genes are TRBV29-1 and TRBJ2-7; D remains unclear. Germline lookup yields CDR1 SQVTM and CDR2 ANQGSEA. The CDR3 length is 13 residues. V was pared by 4 bases and J by 7 bases, with 17 bases between. CDR3 protein: CSVVPPGQREQYF. CDR3 bases: TGCAGCGTTGTTCCTCCTGGTCAGAGGGAGCAGTACTTC.

This clone showed up just once. This chain joins TRBV18 and TRBJ2-3, with D perhaps TRBD2 (5 bases). V was cut by 1 base and J by 6 bases, with 11 bases left in between. CDR3 size: 14 residues. The germline CDR1 and CDR2 sequences are KGHSH and LQKENI. This CDR3 reads CASSPQRNGDTQYF. The CDR3 DNA follows: TGTGCCAGCTCACCACAGCGGAATGGGGATACGCAGTATTTT.

This clone was counted between two and nine times. The chain carries TRBV18 and TRBJ2-7, with D maybe TRBD2 (5 bases). Trimming removed 3 bases at V and 0 bases at J, with 12 bases between. Germline CDR1 and CDR2: KGHSH and LQKENI. The CDR3 runs 15 residues. The CDR3 loop is CASSPGEVNSYEQYF. The DNA for the CDR3 is TGTGCCAGCTCACCCGGGGAAGTCAACTCCTACGAGCAGTACTTC.

This rearrangement joins TRBV3-1 (or the pseudogene TRBV3-2) to TRBJ1-2, with D maybe TRBD1 (5 bases). The CDR3 runs to 15 residues. With 1 base removed from V and 8 bases from J, the gap between germline ends came to 17 bases. Germline V gives CDR1 LGHDT, CDR2 YNNKEL (reference sequence). CDR3 sequence: CASSQVSSGVGGYTF. The CDR3 nucleotides are TGTGCCAGCAGCCAAGTTTCTTCGGGGGTGGGAGGCTACACCTTC.

A few counts support this clone. This chain links TRBV10-3 with TRBJ1-2; the D is unclear. V dropped 3 bases and J dropped 7 bases, with 12 bases sitting between them. The CDR3 runs 13 residues. Looked up from germline, CDR1 is ENHRY and CDR2 is SYGVKD. CDR3 sequence reads: CAISDGVSSGYTF. The CDR3 region has the DNA TGTGCCATCAGTGATGGAGTCTCCTCTGGCTACACCTTC.

This clone showed up just once. The J gene is TRBJ2-4, the V gene TRBV4-1, with unresolved D. Germline assignment: CDR1 MGHRA and CDR2 YSYEKL. Trimming took off 1 base at V and 0 bases at J, with 13 bases between the two ends. This CDR3 comprises 17 residues. CDR3 coding DNA: TGCGCCAGCAGCCAAGTATCGAGTCCCCAAGCCAAAAACATTCAGTACTTC. This encodes CASSQVSSPQAKNIQYF.

The chain recombines TRBV19 with TRBJ1-5, with D perhaps TRBD1 (5 bases). The CDR3 covers 15 residues. V was trimmed by 4 bases and J by 2 bases, leaving 12 bases between them. The germline V gene encodes CDR1 LNHDA and CDR2 SQIVND (reference sequence). CDR3 coding DNA: TGTGCCAGTAGTAGCTCATGGGGGGGCAATCAGCCCCAGCATTTT. Its protein is CASSSSWGGNQPQHF.

The rearrangement links TRBV18 to TRBJ2-7; tentative D call: TRBD2 (5 bases). V lost 6 bases, J lost 3 bases, and 15 bases lay in between. Germline loops: CDR1 KGHSH, CDR2 LQKENI. This CDR3 has 14 amino acids. The CDR3: CASSPGENHYEQYF. The CDR3 DNA sequence: TGTGCCAGCTCGCCTGGGGAGAACCACTACGAGCAGTACTTC.

This clone has more than one count but fewer than ten. The chain carries TRBV19 and TRBJ1-1; tentatively, D is TRBD1 (5 bases). The V and J ends lost 8 bases and 0 bases respectively, with 13 bases between them. CDR1 and CDR2 (germline): LNHDA, SQIVND (reference sequence). The CDR3 extends over 14 amino acids. CDR3 nucleotides: TGTGCCAGTGCCCAGGGAGGCATGAACACTGAAGCTTTCTTT. This encodes CASAQGGMNTEAFF.

The sample holds one count of this clone. V gene TRBV5-5 combines with J gene TRBJ1-6; TRBD1 matches 8 bases. Looked up from germline, CDR1 is SGHKS and CDR2 is YYEKEE (reference sequence). The CDR3 length is 15 residues. V was clipped by 3 bases and J by 5 bases; unmatched bases: 4. This chain's CDR3 is CASSWGQVDNSPLHF. The CDR3 nucleotides read TGTGCCAGCAGCTGGGGACAGGTAGATAATTCACCCCTCCACTTT.

The rearrangement joins TRBV10-3 to TRBJ1-2; 9 nucleotides align to TRBD1. The germline V gene encodes CDR1 ENHRY and CDR2 SYGVKD. This CDR3 is built from 13 residues. V dropped 6 bases and J dropped 7; count of bases not matched to a gene: 6. The CDR3, as DNA: TGTGCCATCAGAGCAACAGGGGGCAGTGGCTACACCTTC. Residues: CAIRATGGSGYTF.

The rearrangement links TRBV11-2 to TRBJ2-3; 11 bases fit TRBD2. Germline V gene sequence: CDR1 SGHAT, CDR2 FQNNGV. J was trimmed by 6 bases and V by 4 bases; bases with no gene match: 6. CDR3 size: 15 residues. DNA for the CDR3: TGTGCCAGCAGCTCCTTGGGACTAGCGGCGGATACGCAGTATTTT. Protein product: CASSSLGLAADTQYF.

This chain joins TRBV7-4 and TRBJ1-5, with D perhaps matching TRBD1 (5 bases). The V and J ends lost 1 base and 8 bases respectively, with 21 bases between them. This CDR3 is built from 17 residues. From germline, CDR1 is SGHVT and CDR2 SQSDAQ. The CDR3 DNA is TGTGCCAGCAGCTTAGGCAGATCAGGGTTTCTCTGGAAGCCCCAGCATTTT. It encodes CASSLGRSGFLWKPQHF.

The chain joins TRBV19 to TRBJ2-3, with 9 bases identical to TRBD1. V gave up 6 bases and J gave up 5 bases; unmatched junction bases: 6. The CDR3 spans 14 residues. Per germline, CDR1 LNHDA and CDR2 SQIVND (reference sequence). This CDR3 is CASRYRGQGDTQYF. In nucleotides, the CDR3 is TGTGCCAGTAGGTACAGGGGGCAGGGAGATACGCAGTATTTT. Full variable domain (rest looked up from reference TRBV19 and TRBJ2-3): DGGITQSPKYLFRKEGQNVTLSCEQNLNHDAMYWYRQDPGQGLRLIYYSQIVNDFQKGDIAEGYSVSREKKESFPLTVTSAQKNPTAFYLCASRYRGQGDTQYFGPGTRLTVL.

The chain uses TRBV2 and TRBJ1-2; 8 bases map to TRBD1. CDR3 length: 17 residues. V trimming: 5 bases; J trimming: 7 bases; junction bases outside the gene matches: 18. Germline loops: CDR1 SNHLY, CDR2 FYNNEI. The CDR3 region is CASSSHGGQGALRGYTF. CDR3 sequence (DNA): TGTGCCAGCAGTTCCCACGGGGGCCAGGGGGCTCTACGTGGCTACACCTTC.

The CDR3 loop reads CASTSGGDEQFF. The DNA for the CDR3 is TGTGCCAGCACCTCTGGTGGAGATGAGCAGTTCTTC. The chain uses TRBV7-2 and TRBJ2-1; D gene uncertain. This CDR3 has 12 residues. The germline V gene encodes CDR1 SGHTA and CDR2 FQGNSA. Trimming shortened V by 7 bases and J by 8 bases, and 12 bases separated the two germline ends.

The CDR3 DNA reads TGTGCCAGCAGCCAGGGGGGACTAGCGGGGGTCGGAGAGACCCAGTACTTC. This gives the protein CASSQGGLAGVGETQYF. This rearrangement joins TRBV3-1 (or the pseudogene TRBV3-2) to TRBJ2-5; TRBD2 agrees at 14 bases. This CDR3 is built from 17 residues. V lost 3 bases to trimming and J lost 4 bases; unmatched junction nucleotides: 7. Germline assignment: CDR1 LGHDT and CDR2 YNNKEL (reference sequence).

This clone was observed a single time. The J gene is TRBJ2-3, the V gene TRBV5-1, with D possibly TRBD2 on 7 matching bases. The CDR3 is 14 residues long. CDR1 and CDR2 from the germline V gene are SGHRS and YFSETQ. V lost 5 bases to trimming and J lost 4 bases, with 14 bases between them. CDR3 sequence reads: CASREGGPADTQYF. The CDR3 DNA sequence: TGCGCCAGCAGGGAGGGGGGGCCGGCAGATACGCAGTATTTT.

The rearrangement uses TRBV11-2 and TRBJ2-3, with a weak D call TRBD2 (6 bases). CDR3 length: 13 residues. Trimming shortened V by 5 bases and J by 4 bases, and 10 bases separated the two germline ends. Germline V gene data show CDR1 as SGHAT and CDR2 as FQNNGV. The CDR3 sequence is CASSRGGADTQYF. CDR3 DNA sequence: TGTGCCAGCAGCCGAGGCGGGGCAGATACGCAGTATTTT.

The V call is TRBV9, the J call TRBJ2-7; 7 nucleotides match TRBD2. The junction had 1 base not matched to a gene; V was cut back by 0 bases and J by 1 base. The CDR3 is made up of 14 amino acids. Germline CDR1 SGDLS, CDR2 YYNGEE. CDR3 sequence (DNA): TGTGCCAGCAGCGTAGAAGCGGGATCCTACGAGCAGTACTTC. Translating gives CASSVEAGSYEQYF.